One T cell receptor (beta chain) is described in this entry. The antigen remains unidentified. The data were obtained in a study of PD-1 blockade in classical Hodgkin lymphoma. As for the study in general: Intravenous nivolumab at 3 mg/kg was given to patients every 2 weeks. General study results and limits: A significant rise in TCR diversity by C4D1 was seen for CD4+ but not CD8+ cells. With respect to the repertoire differences, their causes, possibly disease activity or prior therapy, remain undefined. Newly diagnosed patients had diversity similar to the baseline diversity of complete responders.

Each patient relapsed following autologous stem cell transplantation, and prior brentuximab vedotin exposure differed. Per germline, CDR1 KGHSH and CDR2 LQKENI. CDR3 size: 14 residues. V dropped 3 bases and J dropped 4 bases, with 10 bases sitting between them. Generated by immunoSEQ multiplex PCR, the TCRdb table keeps only in-frame clones and is missing some. The repertoire holds over 13,000 clones, with 78% as singletons. The sample in question was peripheral blood mononuclear cells (PBMCs), obtained before the second cycle of nivolumab. The chain employs TRBV18 and TRBJ2-4, with D hard to call. The sequence was obtained from a human donor with classical Hodgkin lymphoma. This CDR3 is CASSPSTVKNIQYF. The CDR3, as DNA: TGTGCCAGCTCACCCTCGACCGTTAAAAACATTCAGTACTTC.